This TCR beta chain stems from a study of siplizumab effects on memory and regulatory T cells. Assays captured approximately 100,000 TCR templates per sample. Here immunoSEQ multiplex PCR was the method, and the copy in TCRdb shows in-frame clones only, minus some. In the table there are over 100,000 clones, over 85% of which are singletons. V shed 6 bases and J shed 7 bases, with 22 bases lying between them. CDR1 is SEHNR and CDR2 is FQNEAQ in the germline V gene (reference sequence). The CDR3 extends over 16 amino acids. Sequencing input: Tregs sorted from blood. The sequence derives from a human donor in good health. This chain links TRBV7-9 with TRBJ2-1; D is perhaps TRBD1 (6 bases). The CDR3 DNA is TGTGCCAGCAGTCGGACAAAGGACAGTTTCGGGAATGAGCAGTTCTTC. This gives the protein CASSRTKDSFGNEQFF.